This TCR beta chain was sequenced during a study of shared clonotypes between healthy human individuals (TCRdb year 2020). Some background on the complete study: The cohort comprised a couple of women and a few men aged 18 to 49 years. For each donor, three plates each were used for CD4 naive and CD4 memory, two plates were used for CD8 naive, and one plate was used for CD8 memory. Per donor, leukapheresis produced somewhere between about 0.94 and 9 billion PBMCs. Blood TCR repertoires of roughly five healthy adults were deeply sequenced to estimate repertoire size and the extent of clonotype sharing between individuals. Different laboratories and diverse techniques were used to prepare libraries and sequence TCR repertoires, to increase sequencing depth and limit assay-specific biases.

CDR1 and CDR2 are read off the germline V gene as SQVTM and ANQGSEA. Including the terminal cysteine and phenylalanine, the CDR3 comprises 13 residues. Of the read, only the CDR3 DNA is kept; its 39 bases are in frame from base 1. Trimming costs V 6 bases and J 0 bases, and their ends lie 9 bases apart. Regarding this clone: The specificity of this receptor is unknown. Per-base quality was not reported, and no clone a single base away is much larger than it.

TCR CDR3 regions were amplified from genomic DNA by multiplex PCR using the deep immunoSEQ assay. For each cell subset, the extracted genomic DNA was distributed evenly across all wells of several immunoSEQ 96-well plates, and each plate served as one replicate. For sorted subsets, about 200 ng genomic DNA, equal to 30,000 or so T cell genomes, was loaded into each replicate PCR. Purified libraries were quantified with a Qubit 3.0 fluorometer, sized on a Bioanalyzer 2100, and re-quantified with the KAPA Library Quantification kit. Every immunoSEQ 96-well plate was sequenced on a dedicated single-read 150-cycle Illumina NextSeq 550 flow cell. The authors processed their data as follows. Because only junctional sequences without quality scores were contained in the immunoSEQ output, filtering matching that applied to full-length reads could not be performed. To assign V/J genes and CDR3, sequences were annotated against IMGT germline references using PyIR, a Python wrapper for IgBLAST v1.9. Reads with weak V/J assignments (E-value above 1e-6), missing CDR3, stop codons, out-of-frame junctions, or ambiguous translated residues were removed. A V3J clonotype was defined by an identical inferred V gene, J gene, and CDR3 amino acid sequence. Percentage overlap between repertoires was calculated by dividing the number of shared unique clonotypes by the size of the smaller repertoire. Richness of each repertoire was evaluated using RTK rarefaction, the Chao1 estimator, and Recon v2.1 estimates of unobserved clonotypes. For all TCRbeta clonotypes obtained by the gDNA method from a few donors, generation probabilities were computed with OLGA. TCRdb re-hosts the immuneACCESS table, in-frame sequences only. Its copies lack some clones; in the studies checked, an unresolved V gene accounts for under half of them, and the cause for the rest is not known. V and J calls and clone size come straight from that table; D and trimming were deduced from the DNA. The table for this sample lists millions of clones; 90% to 95% of them were counted only once. Approximately 0.4% of the sample is held by the ten biggest clonotypes.

Healthy HIV-negative adults with no recently reported acute infections or vaccinations were included as donors. Every donor was a Caucasian adult living in Nashville, Tennessee, USA. CD4+ T cells were enriched by magnetic negative selection, after which naive cells were positively selected on CD45RA and the negative fraction was taken as the memory subset. Blood was obtained by leukapheresis, after which PBMCs were separated by Ficoll-Histopaque density gradient centrifugation and cryopreserved in liquid nitrogen vapor phase. Analytical flow cytometry was used to check the purity and quantity of each magnetically sorted T cell population. Genomic DNA was isolated from every sorted fraction and measured by UV absorbance on a Nanodrop 2000c. Broader findings and caveats from the paper: Because the study included a small number of donors, the genetic and exposure-history diversity represented was limited. Naive subsets generally had larger estimated clonotype richness than memory subsets. Incomplete sequencing was indicated by rarefaction of sorted-subset datasets, despite the large sequencing depth. Sampling was restricted to blood, and TCR repertoires in tissues likely differ from the TCR repertoires found in blood. When a few donors were compared, the shared fraction of clonotypes was 5% to 6.5% for naive CD4, approximately 3.3% for naive CD8, 2.3% for memory CD4, and under 0.5% for memory CD8. Pairwise subsampling indicated that sequencing depth was expected to affect the degree of clonotype sharing among donors. Higher generation probabilities were observed for clonotypes shared by all four sorted-subset donors than for non-shared clonotypes.

The clonotype originates from a man between 18 and 29 years old in good health. Some clones in this sample may be carry-over from other donors' samples. The V and J segments used are TRBV29-1 and TRBJ2-1; a tentative D match to TRBD2 spans 6 bases. Sequencing input: naive CD4+ T cells from PBMCs. This sample's cell subset or site label indicates: CD45RA+ positively selected. CDR3 sequence: CSVAGNSYNEQFF. The nucleotide sequence reads TGCAGCGTCGCGGGGAACTCCTACAATGAGCAGTTCTTC.